Here is one T cell receptor (beta chain) with its context. Its target is unknown. The read terminates 3 residues before the CDR3 end, so the remaining end is supplied by the germline J gene. This sample was included in a study of T cell clonality in common variable immunodeficiency. Study-wide findings and caveats: In common variable immunodeficiency, TCR beta chains reportedly carried fewer deletions and N-nucleotide insertions.

The repertoire was sequenced with immunoSEQ multiplex PCR; TCRdb's copy has only in-frame clones and lacks some. This repertoire lists some 22,000 clones without singletons; approximately 8.9% sits in the top ten. Trimming removed 3 bases at V and 3 bases at J, with 9 bases between. Germline V gives CDR1 SGHRS, CDR2 YFSETQ. CDR3 size: 13 residues. Source material: peripheral blood mononuclear cells. The chain links TRBV5-1 to TRBJ1-1, with D unresolved. The origin of this receptor is a human donor with common variable immunodeficiency. The chain's CDR3 is CASSSNRDTEAFF. The part of the CDR3 DNA that was read is TGCGCCAGCAGCTCCAACCGGGACACTGAA.